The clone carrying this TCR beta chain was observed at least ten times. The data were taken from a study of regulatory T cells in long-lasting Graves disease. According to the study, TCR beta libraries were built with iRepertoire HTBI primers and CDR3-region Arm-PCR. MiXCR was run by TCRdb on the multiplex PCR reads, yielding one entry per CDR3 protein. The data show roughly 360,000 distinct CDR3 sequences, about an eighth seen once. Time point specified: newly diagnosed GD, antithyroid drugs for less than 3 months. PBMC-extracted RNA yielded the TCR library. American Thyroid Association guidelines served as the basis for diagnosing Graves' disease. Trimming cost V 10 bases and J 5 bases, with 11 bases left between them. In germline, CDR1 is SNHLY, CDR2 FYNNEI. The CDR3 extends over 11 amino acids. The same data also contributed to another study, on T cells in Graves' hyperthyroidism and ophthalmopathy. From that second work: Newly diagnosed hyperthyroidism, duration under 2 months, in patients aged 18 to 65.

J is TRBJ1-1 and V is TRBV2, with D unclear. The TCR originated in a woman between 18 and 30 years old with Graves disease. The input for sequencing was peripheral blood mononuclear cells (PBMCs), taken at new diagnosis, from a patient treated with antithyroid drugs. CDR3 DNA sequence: TGTGCCAAATCAGCGGGGACTGAAGCTTTCTTT. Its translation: CAKSAGTEAFF.